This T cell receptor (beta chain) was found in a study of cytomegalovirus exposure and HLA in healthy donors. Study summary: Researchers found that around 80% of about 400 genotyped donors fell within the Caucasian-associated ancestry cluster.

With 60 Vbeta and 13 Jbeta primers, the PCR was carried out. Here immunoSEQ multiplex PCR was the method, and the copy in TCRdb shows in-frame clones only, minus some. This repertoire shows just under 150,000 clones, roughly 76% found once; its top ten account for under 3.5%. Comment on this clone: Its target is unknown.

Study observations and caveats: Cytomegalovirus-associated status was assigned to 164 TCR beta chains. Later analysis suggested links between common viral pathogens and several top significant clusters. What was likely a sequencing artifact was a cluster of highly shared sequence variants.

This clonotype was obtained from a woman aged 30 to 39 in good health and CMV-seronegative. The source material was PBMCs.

The DNA for the CDR3 is TGTGCCAGCAGTGAATACGGTGGAGGGCCCACCTCCTACGAGCAGTACTTC. It is translated as CASSEYGGGPTSYEQYF. This sequence joins TRBV25-1 and TRBJ2-7, with D possibly TRBD2 on 6 matching bases. The germline V gene has CDR1 MGHDK and CDR2 SYGVNS. This CDR3 region has 17 residues. V dropped 0 bases and J dropped 0 bases, with 15 bases sitting between them.